Presented here are 26 T cell receptor beta chains from one specimen sequenced in a study of post-analysis software for immune sequencing data. No antigen has been assigned to these receptors. Study-wide results and caveats: Several TRBV segments (TRBV5-6, TRBV5-1 and TRBV20-1 among them) occurred more frequently in patients than in controls.

Researchers reported that TCR beta cDNA libraries carried unique molecular identifiers. MiXCR, run by TCRdb on the PCR reads, gives a single entry per CDR3 protein. The sample holds fewer than 850,000 distinct CDR3 sequences, 25% to 30% seen once. The specimen was blood. All receptors come from a girl aged 10-17 years with multiple sclerosis.

This clonotype was counted many times. The rearrangement joins TRBV7-2 to TRBJ2-7; 13 bases align to TRBD2. Per germline, CDR1 SGHTA and CDR2 FQGNSA. This CDR3 has 14 amino acids. V lost 3 bases to trimming and J lost 4 bases; unmatched junction nucleotides: 0. The CDR3: CASSLGLAGYEQYF. The CDR3 nucleotides read TGTGCCAGCAGCTTGGGACTAGCGGGATACGAGCAGTACTTC.

This clonotype was observed a handful of times. The CDR3, as DNA: TGTGCCAGCAGCTTAGATCGGGGGGCCTCCTACAATGAGCAGTTCTTC. It codes for CASSLDRGASYNEQFF. The rearrangement links TRBV7-9 to TRBJ2-1; tentative D call: TRBD2 (7 bases). The CDR3 extends over 16 amino acids. Germline CDR1 reads SEHNR; CDR2 reads FQNEAQ (reference sequence). Trimming took 1 base from V and 0 from J, leaving 10 bases between them.

The chain combines TRBV11-2 with TRBJ1-2; tentatively, D is TRBD1 (5 bases). The CDR3 contains 13 residues. In germline, CDR1 is SGHAT, CDR2 FQNNGV. Between the trimmed V and J ends, which lost 4 bases and 4 bases, there was a span of 10 bases. CDR3: CASSSGTFYGYTF. The CDR3 DNA reads as TGTGCCAGCAGCTCCGGGACTTTCTATGGCTACACCTTC.

J is TRBJ1-2 and V is TRBV5-4; tentatively, D is TRBD1 (5 bases). Deletions cut 0 bases from V and 9 bases from J, with 12 bases between. In germline, CDR1 is SGHNT, CDR2 YYREEE (reference sequence). The CDR3 covers 13 residues. DNA of the CDR3: TGTGCCAGCAGCTTGGGTCAGGGAGTTCGCTACACCTTC. It specifies CASSLGQGVRYTF.

This clonotype has ten or more counts. The chain combines TRBV29-1 with TRBJ2-1, with D perhaps being TRBD1 or TRBD2 (6 bases each). Germline CDR1 SQVTM, CDR2 ANQGSEA. The CDR3 consists of 12 residues. The germline V and J ends were trimmed by 7 bases and 9 bases, with 16 bases remaining between them. CDR3 DNA: TGCAGCGCGACGGAGGGGGTTGGTGAGCAGTTCTTC. It translates to CSATEGVGEQFF.

This clonotype was seen a few times. The chain uses TRBV7-2 and TRBJ2-4; TRBD2 agrees at 11 bases. The germline V gene encodes CDR1 SGHTA and CDR2 FQGNSA. Losses at the gene ends were 1 base for V and 3 bases for J; bases not matched to a gene: 5. The CDR3 is made up of 17 amino acids. CDR3 coding DNA: TGTGCCAGCAGCTTAGGGGGACTAGCGGCGAACAAAAACATTCAGTACTTC. This translates into CASSLGGLAANKNIQYF.

V gene TRBV10-1 combines with J gene TRBJ1-2, with 8 positions matching TRBD1. V shed 4 bases, J shed 6 bases, and the junction held 13 bases outside the gene matches. The germline gives CDR1 WNHNN, CDR2 SYGVQD (reference sequence). The CDR3 extends over 16 amino acids. The CDR3 nucleotides read TGCGCCAGCAGTGTGTCGGGGGACAGGACACGGGATGGCTACACCTTC. It is translated as CASSVSGDRTRDGYTF.

This clonotype has at least ten counts. The gene calls are TRBV20-1 and TRBJ2-1; 10 bases agree with TRBD2. V shed 3 bases, J shed 1 base, and the junction held 9 bases outside the gene matches. Germline V gene data show CDR1 as DFQATT and CDR2 as SNEGSKA (reference sequence). CDR3 length equals 17 residues. This CDR3 is CSASEMTSGYSYNEQFF. Written as DNA, the CDR3 is TGCAGTGCTAGCGAAATGACTAGCGGGTATTCCTACAATGAGCAGTTCTTC.

This clonotype was detected a few times. This rearrangement joins TRBV9 to TRBJ2-7; unclear D gene. V was pared by 0 bases and J by 3 bases, with 7 bases between. The CDR3 length is 13 residues. In germline, CDR1 is SGDLS, CDR2 YYNGEE. Written as DNA, the CDR3 is TGTGCCAGCAGCGTAGGGCAGAACTACGAGCAGTACTTC. This gives the protein CASSVGQNYEQYF. Full variable domain (remainder filled in from reference TRBV9 and TRBJ2-7): DSGVTQTPKHLITATGQRVTLRCSPRSGDLSVYWYQQSLDQGLQFLIQYYNGEERAKGNILERFSAQQFPDLHSELNLSSLELGDSALYFCASSVGQNYEQYFGPGTRLTVT.

V usage is TRBV10-3 and J usage is TRBJ2-3; 10 positions agree with TRBD2. J gave up 10 bases and V 3 bases, and 7 bases lay outside the gene matches. CDR3 length equals 14 residues. The germline V gene has CDR1 ENHRY and CDR2 SYGVKD. CDR3 DNA sequence: TGTGCCATCAGTGATTTGCTAGCGGGAGTCTCGCAGTATTTT. It yields the protein CAISDLLAGVSQYF.

This chain links TRBV7-9 with TRBJ2-7, with D perhaps matching TRBD1 or TRBD2 (5 bases each). In germline, CDR1 is SEHNR, CDR2 FQNEAQ (reference sequence). V was shortened by 5 bases and J by 2 bases, with 19 bases between the two germline ends. The CDR3 is 16 amino acids. DNA of the CDR3: TGTGCCAGCAGCCCCCCCCGTTCGGGGCCCACCTACGAGCAGTACTTC. Protein sequence: CASSPPRSGPTYEQYF. Full variable domain (rest looked up from reference TRBV7-9 and TRBJ2-7): DTGVSQNPRHKITKRGQNVTFRCDPISEHNRLYWYRQTLGQGPEFLTYFQNEAQLEKSRLLSDRFSAERPKGSFSTLEIQRTEQGDSAMYLCASSPPRSGPTYEQYFGPGTRLTVT.

This clonotype was counted a few times. V and J are TRBV4-1 and TRBJ2-5; D is perhaps TRBD1 (6 bases). This CDR3 comprises 15 residues. Germline V lookup: CDR1 MGHRA, CDR2 YSYEKL. V was pared by 1 base and J by 2 bases, with 11 bases between. The chain's CDR3 is CASSQVGRGQETQYF. CDR3 DNA: TGCGCCAGCAGCCAAGTTGGCAGGGGACAAGAGACCCAGTACTTC.

This clonotype appeared once. The chain is built from TRBV18 and TRBJ2-1, with D tentatively TRBD1 (6 bases). The CDR3 has 15 residues. V dropped 3 bases and J dropped 0 bases, with 9 bases sitting between them. Germline CDR1 reads KGHSH; CDR2 reads LQKENI. DNA for the CDR3: TGTGCCAGCTCACCCGCGGACAGCTCCTACAATGAGCAGTTCTTC. Encoded protein: CASSPADSSYNEQFF.

V usage is TRBV3-1 and J usage is TRBJ1-2; the D is unclear. CDR1 is LGHDT and CDR2 is YNNKEL in the germline V gene (reference sequence). The V end lost 0 bases, the J end lost 4 bases, and 9 bases lay between the germline ends. CDR3 length: 14 residues. The CDR3 sequence: CASSQEGEAYGYTF. The CDR3 DNA reads TGTGCCAGCAGCCAAGAAGGCGAAGCCTATGGCTACACCTTC.

The chain recombines TRBV6-5 with TRBJ1-1; D perhaps matches TRBD1 (5 bases). The CDR3 is made up of 11 amino acids. Trimming removed 1 base at V and 10 bases at J, with 7 bases between. Germline-derived CDR1 and CDR2 are MNHEY and SVGAGI. CDR3 sequence (DNA): TGTGCCAGCAGTTACTTTGGGGGAGCTTTCTTT. Translated, it gives CASSYFGGAFF.

This clonotype was found once. The chain joins TRBV5-1 to TRBJ2-2; D may match TRBD1 or TRBD2 (5 bases each). Trimming left V 5 bases short and J 6 bases short, with 11 bases between. Germline lookup yields CDR1 SGHRS and CDR2 YFSETQ. There are 13 residues in the CDR3. The CDR3 DNA is TGCGCCAGCAGTCACAAGGGACCCGGGGAGCTGTTTTTT. Translation: CASSHKGPGELFF. The full variable domain, in which reference TRBV5-1 and TRBJ2-2 provide the parts outside the CDR3, is KAGVTQTPRYLIKTRGQQVTLSCSPISGHRSVSWYQQTPGQGLQFLFEYFSETQRNKGNFPGRFSGRQFSNSRSEMNVSTLELGDSALYLCASSHKGPGELFFGEGSRLTVL.

This sequence joins TRBV20-1 and TRBJ2-4; TRBD2 matches 8 bases. The germline V gene has CDR1 DFQATT and CDR2 SNEGSKA (reference sequence). Trimming at V came to 1 base and at J to 0 bases, leaving 11 bases not matched to a gene. The length of the CDR3 is 18 residues. CDR3 loop: CSARAPGGQGIAKNIQYF. The CDR3 nucleotides read TGCAGTGCTAGAGCCCCGGGGGGGCAGGGGATAGCCAAAAACATTCAGTACTTC.

This clonotype turned up a few times. The CDR3 DNA sequence: TGCGCCAGCAGCCAGGTTGGGGGGAGGAACACTGAAGCTTTCTTT. Translating it yields CASSQVGGRNTEAFF. The chain is built from TRBV4-1 and TRBJ1-1, with D tentatively TRBD1 (5 bases). The CDR3 spans 15 residues. Germline CDR1 and CDR2: MGHRA and YSYEKL. V was trimmed by 3 bases and J by 1 base, leaving 12 bases between them.

This clonotype was recorded a few times. The J gene is TRBJ2-1, the V gene TRBV7-9; a weak D match, TRBD1 (6 bases). The end of the DNA aligns better with TRBJ2-7, so the J call may be wrong. This CDR3 region has 14 residues. The germline CDR1 and CDR2 sequences are SEHNR and FQNEAQ (reference sequence). The CDR3 DNA sequence: TGTGCCAGCAGCTTAGTAGACAGGCACAATGAGCAGTACTTC. This encodes CASSLVDRHNEQYF.

J is TRBJ1-2 and V is TRBV6-5, with D unclear. The V and J ends lost 0 bases and 6 bases respectively, with 23 bases between them. Germline V lookup: CDR1 MNHEY, CDR2 SVGAGI. This CDR3 comprises 18 residues. Here the CDR3 reads CASSYSRSKEGSNHGYTF. CDR3 sequence (DNA): TGTGCCAGCAGTTACTCGAGGTCGAAGGAGGGTTCGAACCATGGCTACACCTTC.

The V call is TRBV20-1, the J call TRBJ2-7, with TRBD2 matching over 8 bases. CDR1 DFQATT and CDR2 SNEGSKA come from the germline V gene (reference sequence). V was clipped by 6 bases and J by 3 bases; unmatched bases: 7. This CDR3 is built from 13 residues. The CDR3 DNA sequence: TGCAGTGCCACCGCTAGCGGGTACTACGAGCAGTACTTC. As protein: CSATASGYYEQYF.

V gene TRBV29-1 combines with J gene TRBJ2-1, with D possibly being TRBD2 (7 bases). Germline assignment: CDR1 SQVTM and CDR2 ANQGSEA. CDR3 length: 11 residues. The V end was cut by 7 bases, the J end by 10 bases, with 14 bases between. DNA of the CDR3: TGCAGCGCTTTCCGCGGGGGCGAGCAGTTCTTC. Protein: CSAFRGGEQFF.

The table lists this clonotype with a few counts. This chain connects TRBV12-3 or TRBV12-4 to TRBJ2-5, with 9 positions matching TRBD2. This CDR3 spans 18 amino acids. J was trimmed by 11 bases and V by 4 bases; bases with no gene match: 23. The CDR3 protein is CASSSLPLAGVGYNEQYF. Here the CDR3 DNA reads TGTGCCAGCAGTTCCCTTCCGTTAGCGGGAGTTGGTTACAATGAGCAGTACTTC.

The V and J genes are TRBV11-2 and TRBJ1-2, with D perhaps TRBD1 (5 bases). This CDR3 has 14 residues. V was cut by 2 bases and J by 8 bases, with 15 bases left in between. In germline, CDR1 is SGHAT, CDR2 FQNNGV. The CDR3 protein is CASSLLGGARGYTF. The CDR3 DNA is TGTGCCAGCAGCTTATTGGGAGGGGCGCGGGGCTACACCTTC.

The sample holds a few counts of this clonotype. This chain joins TRBV7-9 and TRBJ2-3; no reliable D call. The CDR3 contains 13 residues. The germline V gene has CDR1 SEHNR and CDR2 FQNEAQ (reference sequence). The V end was cut by 6 bases, the J end by 0 bases, with 7 bases between. Here the CDR3 DNA reads TGTGCCAGCAGAGACTGGAGCACAGATACGCAGTATTTT. This gives the protein CASRDWSTDTQYF.

The rearrangement uses TRBV12-3 or TRBV12-4 and TRBJ1-2; D not resolved. V lost 1 base and J 7 bases, leaving 7 bases between the germline ends. The CDR3 contains 12 residues. CDR3 sequence (DNA): TGTGCCAGCAGTTTAGTCCGGGCTGGCTACACCTTC. Translating gives CASSLVRAGYTF.